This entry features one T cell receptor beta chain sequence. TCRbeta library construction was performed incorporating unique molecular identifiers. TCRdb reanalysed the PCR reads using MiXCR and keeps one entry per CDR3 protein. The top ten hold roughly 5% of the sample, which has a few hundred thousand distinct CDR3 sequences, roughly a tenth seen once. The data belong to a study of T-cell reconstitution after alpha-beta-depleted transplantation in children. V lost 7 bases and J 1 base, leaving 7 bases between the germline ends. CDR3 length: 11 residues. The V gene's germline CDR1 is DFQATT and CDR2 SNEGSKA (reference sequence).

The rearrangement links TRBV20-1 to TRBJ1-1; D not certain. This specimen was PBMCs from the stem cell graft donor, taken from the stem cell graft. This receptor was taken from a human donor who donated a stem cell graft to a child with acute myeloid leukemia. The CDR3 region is CSGYRNTEAFF. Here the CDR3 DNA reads TGCAGTGGTTATAGGAACACTGAAGCTTTCTTT.